Shown below are 11 T cell receptor beta chains from a single sample sequenced in a study of radiotherapy plus CTLA-4 blockade in lung cancer. Sequenced by immunoSEQ multiplex PCR; TCRdb stores in-frame clones only, minus some. The sample gives about 49,000 clones, approximately 81% of which show up once; 28% is in the top ten. The source was peripheral blood, collected from a patient treated with radiotherapy plus ipilimumab. Receptors originate from a human donor with non-small cell lung cancer whose response to radiotherapy plus ipilimumab could not be evaluated.

This chain links TRBV18 with TRBJ2-5; 7 nucleotides line up with TRBD2. The J call is in doubt because the DNA end fits TRBJ2-7 better. From germline, CDR1 is KGHSH and CDR2 LQKENI. The CDR3 runs to 14 residues. The CDR3 protein is CASSLGGGSYEQYF. CDR3 coding DNA: TGTGCCAGCTCCCTGGGGGGGGGCTCCTACGAGCAGTACTTC.

CDR3 DNA sequence: TGTGCCAGCAGTTTTCCGGGACAGAGCTCCTACGAGCAGTACTTC. Amino acids: CASSFPGQSSYEQYF. The chain combines TRBV28 with TRBJ2-7, with TRBD1 matching 7 bases. Unmatched junction bases numbered 5, after V lost 3 bases and J lost 0 bases. This CDR3 spans 15 amino acids. Per the germline V gene, CDR1 is MDHEN and CDR2 is SYDVKM. The whole variable domain, filled in from reference TRBV28 and TRBJ2-7, reads DVKVTQSSRYLVKRTGEKVFLECVQDMDHENMFWYRQDPGLGLRLIYFSYDVKMKEKGDIPEGYSVSREKKERFSLILESASTNQTSMYLCASSFPGQSSYEQYFGPGTRLTVT.

The CDR3 protein is CASSTGTSGSQETQYF. CDR3 nucleotides: TGTGCCAGTAGTACAGGGACTAGCGGAAGCCAAGAGACCCAGTACTTC. The chain carries TRBV19 and TRBJ2-5, with 11 bases that match TRBD2. J lost 1 base, V lost 4 bases, and 5 bases had no gene match. Germline loops: CDR1 LNHDA, CDR2 SQIVND (reference sequence). The CDR3 runs 16 residues. Full variable domain (missing parts from reference TRBV19 and TRBJ2-5): DGGITQSPKYLFRKEGQNVTLSCEQNLNHDAMYWYRQDPGQGLRLIYYSQIVNDFQKGDIAEGYSVSREKKESFPLTVTSAQKNPTAFYLCASSTGTSGSQETQYFGPGTRLLVL.

This clone is a singleton in its sample. The rearrangement links TRBV9 to TRBJ1-1; the D is unclear. Germline V gene lookup returns CDR1 SGDLS and CDR2 YYNGEE. The CDR3 extends over 11 amino acids. V lost 4 bases to trimming and J lost 5 bases, with 6 bases between them. Written as DNA, the CDR3 is TGTGCCAGCAGCCCCGGTACTGAAGCTTTCTTT. This sequence encodes CASSPGTEAFF.

Regarding this clone: The germline gene is not matched at one end of the junction; a read error may be the cause. The chain couples TRBV7-2 to TRBJ1-3; D may be TRBD1 (6 bases). CDR1 SGHTA and CDR2 FQGNSA come from the germline V gene. The CDR3 is made up of 14 amino acids. Written as DNA, the CDR3 is TGTGCCAGCAGCTTAGAAGGGCGGGTTGGGACACCAGCCTTT. Protein product: CASSLEGRVGTPAF.

This chain connects TRBV9 to TRBJ1-2; 8 nucleotides agree with TRBD1. Germline trimming cut 7 bases from V and 3 bases from J; bases unmatched to any gene: 5. This CDR3 comprises 13 residues. Germline CDR1 is SGDLS and CDR2 is YYNGEE. CDR3 region: CASSGGDDYGYTF. The DNA for the CDR3 is TGTGCCAGCTCAGGGGGCGATGACTATGGCTACACCTTC. The variable domain in full, with the rest retrieved from reference TRBV9 and TRBJ1-2, is DSGVTQTPKHLITATGQRVTLRCSPRSGDLSVYWYQQSLDQGLQFLIQYYNGEERAKGNILERFSAQQFPDLHSELNLSSLELGDSALYFCASSGGDDYGYTFGSGTRLTVV.

V and J are TRBV28 and TRBJ2-1, with 8 bases fitting TRBD2. Germline V lookup: CDR1 MDHEN, CDR2 SYDVKM. CDR3 length: 14 amino acids. With 4 bases clipped from V and 7 bases from J, the junction kept 6 bases outside the gene matches. The CDR3 loop is CASSSPGGMNEQFF. DNA of the CDR3: TGTGCCAGCAGTTCGCCGGGGGGGATGAATGAGCAGTTCTTC.

The V and J genes are TRBV7-2 and TRBJ2-5; possibly TRBD1 for D (6 bases). CDR3 length: 13 residues. Germline assignment: CDR1 SGHTA and CDR2 FQGNSA. The germline V and J ends were trimmed by 7 bases and 4 bases, with 13 bases remaining between them. Here the CDR3 reads CASNQGKRETQYF. The CDR3 DNA follows: TGTGCCAGCAACCAGGGGAAAAGAGAGACCCAGTACTTC.

The chain has TRBV7-2 and TRBJ1-5, with TRBD1 identical over 10 bases. Looked up from germline, CDR1 is SGHTA and CDR2 is FQGNSA. Trimming took 5 bases from V and 4 from J; bases not matched to a gene: 11. The CDR3 loop spans 17 amino acids. CDR3 coding DNA: TGTGCCAGCAGCGCGACCTCCGGGACAGGGGTAAATCAGCCCCAGCATTTT. This translates into CASSATSGTGVNQPQHF.

The count of this clone is one. The chain combines TRBV15 with TRBJ2-5, with a weak D call TRBD2 (5 bases). Gene TRBJ2-7 matches the end of the DNA better, so the J call may be wrong. The CDR3 is 15 residues long. Germline CDR1 LNHNV, CDR2 YYDKDF (reference sequence). CDR3 amino acids: CATSLGPTGVYEQYF. CDR3 coding DNA: TGTGCCACCAGCCTTGGACCAACCGGGGTATACGAGCAGTACTTC.

This clone has only a few counts. The chain carries TRBV19 and TRBJ2-1, with TRBD1 matching over 7 bases. With V trimmed by 6 bases and J by 5 bases, 10 bases remained unmatched. The length of the CDR3 is 15 residues. Germline V gene lookup returns CDR1 LNHDA and CDR2 SQIVND (reference sequence). CDR3 nucleotide sequence: TGTGCCAGTAGCGCATATCGGGACAGAGACAATGAGCAGTTCTTC. Residues: CASSAYRDRDNEQFF.